This T cell receptor beta chain was captured by sequencing in a study of blood T cell repertoires in COVID-19. Study details: Material from acute and convalescent COVID-19 was sourced from the United States, Italy and Spain.

The CDR3 sequence is 14 residues long. Looked up from germline, CDR1 is SGHRS and CDR2 is YFSETQ. V gave up 0 bases and J gave up 10 bases; unmatched junction bases: 8. Here immunoSEQ multiplex PCR was the method, and the copy in TCRdb shows in-frame clones only, minus some. The table lists hundreds of thousands of clones, about 90% of them singletons. Participant ages covered about 18 to 100 years across 24 US areas. Clinical history reported by participants formed the basis on which cohorts were assigned. This chain uses TRBV5-1 with TRBJ1-1, with TRBD1 identical over 8 bases. Sequenced material: PBMCs or T cells enriched from blood (not recorded which). This clonotype was sampled from a man younger than 45 who had been exposed to COVID-19. CDR3 residues: CASSLESFGTGAFF. CDR3 bases: TGCGCCAGCAGCTTGGAGTCGTTCGGGACAGGAGCTTTCTTT.